This T cell receptor beta chain was retrieved from a study of T cell responses to AZD1222 COVID-19 vaccine. Study results and caveats: CD4 TCRs associated with vaccination spanned spike, dominating at 160-218 and 743-854. Only after the peak T cell response were repertoires sampled. White British ancestry dominated among donors, who included more females, and clonal diversity was possibly underestimated.

V lost 5 bases and J lost 0; bases outside the gene matches: 4. CDR3 length equals 15 residues. CDR1 and CDR2 (germline): SGDLS, YYNGEE. A remark on this clone: Antigen specificity is unknown.

Measured with immunoSEQ multiplex PCR; TCRdb has only the in-frame clones, and not every one. The table lists roughly 120,000 clones, around 90% of them singletons. V gene TRBV9 combines with J gene TRBJ2-3; 9 nucleotides agree with TRBD2. The receptor was derived from an adult in good health. The sequencing here drew on peripheral blood, taken on day 0 of AZD1222 vaccination. CDR3 in amino acids: CASSQLAGSTDTQYF. The CDR3 nucleotides are TGTGCCAGCAGTCAACTAGCGGGTAGCACAGATACGCAGTATTTT.